One TCR beta chain is described in this entry. What it binds is unknown. This sample is drawn from a study of lymphopenia after photon versus proton radiotherapy. The study's findings and limits: Photon-treated patients lost naive T cells and TCR diversity; proton-treated stayed stable. After the lymphocyte nadir, photon-treated repertoires showed oligoclonal expansion, especially of CD8+ Temra cells.

The data were produced by immunoSEQ multiplex PCR, yet TCRdb's version contains in-frame clones alone and is incomplete. The sample lists thousands of clones, more than 85% occurring once. With 4 bases removed from V and 0 bases from J, the gap between germline ends came to 11 bases. The CDR3 covers 15 residues. From germline, CDR1 is SGHRS and CDR2 YFSETQ. The genes are TRBV5-1 and TRBJ2-1, with D possibly TRBD1 on 5 matching bases. Here the sequenced sample was peripheral blood, taken from a patient treated with photon-based radiotherapy. This TCR was recovered from a man aged 55 to 70 with cholangiocarcinoma. CDR3 protein: CASSEQVSSYNEQFF. As DNA, the CDR3 is TGCGCCAGCAGCGAACAGGTTAGCTCCTACAATGAGCAGTTCTTC.